The subject of this entry is one T cell receptor beta chain. The antigen is undetermined. Profiling relied on immunoSEQ multiplex PCR, and the TCRdb table lists in-frame clones only, not all of them. The sample has some 45,000 clones; approximately 86% are singletons. The sample is drawn from a study of OX40 agonist ivuxolimab in advanced cancers. Per germline, CDR1 KGHSH and CDR2 LQKENI. The CDR3 spans 14 residues. Losses at the gene ends were 3 bases for V and 7 bases for J; bases not matched to a gene: 5. Overall study findings and caveats: CD8+ T cells (on average) carried more expanded clones than CD4+ T cells.

Sequencing was performed on CD4+ or CD8+ T cells sorted from blood, taken in a trial of the OX40 agonist ivuxolimab. This chain links TRBV18 with TRBJ1-4, with TRBD1 matching over 7 bases. The receptor's source is an adult with an advanced solid tumor such as melanoma, head and neck, liver or kidney cancer. The CDR3 is CASSPAGGGEKLFF. Written as DNA, the CDR3 is TGTGCCAGCTCACCCGCAGGGGGAGGTGAAAAACTGTTTTTT.